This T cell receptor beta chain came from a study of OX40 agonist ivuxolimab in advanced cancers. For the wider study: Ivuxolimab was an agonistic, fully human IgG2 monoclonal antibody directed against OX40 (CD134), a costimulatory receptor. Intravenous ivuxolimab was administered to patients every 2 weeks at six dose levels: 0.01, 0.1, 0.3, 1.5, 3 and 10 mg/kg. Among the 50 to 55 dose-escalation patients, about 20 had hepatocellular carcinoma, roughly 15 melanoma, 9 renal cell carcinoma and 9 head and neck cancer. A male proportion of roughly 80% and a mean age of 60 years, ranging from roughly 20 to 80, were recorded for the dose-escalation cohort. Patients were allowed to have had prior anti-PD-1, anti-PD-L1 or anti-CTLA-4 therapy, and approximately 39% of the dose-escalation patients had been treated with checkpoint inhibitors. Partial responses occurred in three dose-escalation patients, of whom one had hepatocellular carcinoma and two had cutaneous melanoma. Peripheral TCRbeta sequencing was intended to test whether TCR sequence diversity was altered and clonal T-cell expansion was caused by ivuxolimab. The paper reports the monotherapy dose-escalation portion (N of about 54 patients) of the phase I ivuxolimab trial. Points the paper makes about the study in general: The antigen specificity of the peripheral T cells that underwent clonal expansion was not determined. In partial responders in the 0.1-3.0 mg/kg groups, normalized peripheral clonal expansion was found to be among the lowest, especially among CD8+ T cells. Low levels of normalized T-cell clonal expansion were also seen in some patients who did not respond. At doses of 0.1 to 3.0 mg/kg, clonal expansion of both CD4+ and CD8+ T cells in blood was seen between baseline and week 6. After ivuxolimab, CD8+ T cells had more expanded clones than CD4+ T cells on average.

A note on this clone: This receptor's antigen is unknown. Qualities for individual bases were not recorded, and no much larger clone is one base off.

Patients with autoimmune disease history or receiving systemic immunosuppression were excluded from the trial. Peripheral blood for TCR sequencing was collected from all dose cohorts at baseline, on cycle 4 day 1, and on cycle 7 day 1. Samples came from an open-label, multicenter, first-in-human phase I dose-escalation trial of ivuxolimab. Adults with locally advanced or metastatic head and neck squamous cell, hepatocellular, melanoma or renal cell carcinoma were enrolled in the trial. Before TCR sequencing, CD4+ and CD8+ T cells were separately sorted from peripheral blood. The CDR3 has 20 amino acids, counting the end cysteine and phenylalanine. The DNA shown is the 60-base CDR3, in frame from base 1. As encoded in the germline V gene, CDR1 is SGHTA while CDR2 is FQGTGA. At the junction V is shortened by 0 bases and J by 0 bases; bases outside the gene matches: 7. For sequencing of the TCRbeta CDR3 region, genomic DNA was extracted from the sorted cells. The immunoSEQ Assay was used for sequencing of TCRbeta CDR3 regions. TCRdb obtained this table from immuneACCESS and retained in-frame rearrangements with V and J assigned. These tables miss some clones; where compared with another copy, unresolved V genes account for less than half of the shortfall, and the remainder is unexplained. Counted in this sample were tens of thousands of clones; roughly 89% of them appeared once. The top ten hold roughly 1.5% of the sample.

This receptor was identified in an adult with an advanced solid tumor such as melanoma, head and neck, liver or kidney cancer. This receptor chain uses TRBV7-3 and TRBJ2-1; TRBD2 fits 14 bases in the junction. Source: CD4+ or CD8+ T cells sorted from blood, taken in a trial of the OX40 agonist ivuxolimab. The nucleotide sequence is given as TGTGCCAGCAGCTTAACCAGGACTAGCGGGGGGTTGAGCTCCTACAATGAGCAGTTCTTC. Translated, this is CASSLTRTSGGLSSYNEQFF.